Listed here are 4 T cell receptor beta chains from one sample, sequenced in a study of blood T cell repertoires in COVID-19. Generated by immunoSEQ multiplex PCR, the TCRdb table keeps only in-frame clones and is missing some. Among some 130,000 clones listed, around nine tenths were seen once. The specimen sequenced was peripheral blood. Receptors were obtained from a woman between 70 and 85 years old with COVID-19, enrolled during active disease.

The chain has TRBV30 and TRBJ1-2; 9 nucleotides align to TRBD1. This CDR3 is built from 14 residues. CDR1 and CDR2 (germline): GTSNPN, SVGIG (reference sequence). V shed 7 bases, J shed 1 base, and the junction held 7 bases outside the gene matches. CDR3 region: CASAQGADNYGYTF. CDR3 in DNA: TGTGCCTCCGCACAGGGGGCGGATAACTATGGCTACACCTTC.

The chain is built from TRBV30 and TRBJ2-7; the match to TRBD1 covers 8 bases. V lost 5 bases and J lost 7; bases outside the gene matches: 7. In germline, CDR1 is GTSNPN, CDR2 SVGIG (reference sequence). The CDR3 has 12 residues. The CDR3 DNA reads TGTGCCTGGGGGGACAGGTTAGGAGAGCAGTACTTC. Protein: CAWGDRLGEQYF.

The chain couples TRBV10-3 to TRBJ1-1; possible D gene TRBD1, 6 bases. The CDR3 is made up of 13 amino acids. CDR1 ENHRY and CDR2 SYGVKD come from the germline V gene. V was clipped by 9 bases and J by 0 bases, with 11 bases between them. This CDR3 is CAMTQGMNTEAFF. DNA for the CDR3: TGTGCCATGACACAGGGAATGAACACTGAAGCTTTCTTT.

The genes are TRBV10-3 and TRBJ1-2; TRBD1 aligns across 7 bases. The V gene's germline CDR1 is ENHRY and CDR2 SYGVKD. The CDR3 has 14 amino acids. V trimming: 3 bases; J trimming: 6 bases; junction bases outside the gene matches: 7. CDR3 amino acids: CAISERQGPDGYTF. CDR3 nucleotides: TGTGCCATCAGTGAAAGACAGGGACCAGATGGCTACACCTTC.